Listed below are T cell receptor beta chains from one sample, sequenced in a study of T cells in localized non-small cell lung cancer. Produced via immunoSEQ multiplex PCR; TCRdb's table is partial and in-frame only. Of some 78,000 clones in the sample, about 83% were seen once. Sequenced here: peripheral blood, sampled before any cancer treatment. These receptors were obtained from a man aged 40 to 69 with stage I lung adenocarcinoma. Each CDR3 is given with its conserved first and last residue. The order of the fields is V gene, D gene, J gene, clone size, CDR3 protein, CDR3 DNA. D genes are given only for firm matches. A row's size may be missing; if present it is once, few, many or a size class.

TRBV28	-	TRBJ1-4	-	CASSQAGGGTEKLFF	TGTGCCAGCAGCCAGGCTGGGGGAGGGACTGAAAAACTGTTTTTT
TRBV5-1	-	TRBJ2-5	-	CASSFVDTGLETQYF	TGCGCCAGCAGCTTCGTGGATACAGGGCTTGAGACCCAGTACTTC
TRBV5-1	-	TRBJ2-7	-	CASSTRYVGDHEQYF	TGCGCCAGCAGCACTCGTTACGTAGGGGACCACGAGCAGTACTTC
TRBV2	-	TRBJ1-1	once	CASSSMDTEAFF	TGTGCCAGCAGTAGCATGGACACTGAAGCTTTCTTT
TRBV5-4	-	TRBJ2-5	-	CASNKRYEETQYF	TGTGCCAGCAACAAACGGTACGAAGAGACCCAGTACTTC
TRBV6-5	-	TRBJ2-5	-	CASSYSGGKETQYF	TGTGCCAGCAGTTACTCTGGCGGAAAAGAGACCCAGTACTTC
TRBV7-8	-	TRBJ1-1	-	CASSFSGNTEAFF	TGTGCCAGCAGCTTCTCAGGGAACACTGAAGCTTTCTTT
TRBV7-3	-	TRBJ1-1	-	CASSLEVNTEAFF	TGTGCCAGCAGCTTAGAGGTGAACACTGAAGCTTTCTTT
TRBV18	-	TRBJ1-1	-	CASSPQPNTEAFF	TGTGCCAGCTCACCTCAGCCGAACACTGAAGCTTTCTTT
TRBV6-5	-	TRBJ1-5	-	CASSVQGGSNQPQHF	TGTGCCAGCAGCGTCCAGGGAGGTAGCAACCAGCCCCAGCATTTT
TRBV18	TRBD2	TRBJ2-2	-	CASSPPGLAGRTGELFF	TGTGCCAGCTCACCACCGGGACTAGCGGGGAGGACCGGGGAGCTGTTTTTT
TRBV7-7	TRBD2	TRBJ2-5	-	CASSLGGVAGSFQETQYF	TGTGCTAGCAGCTTAGGAGGGGTAGCGGGAAGTTTTCAAGAGACCCAGTACTTC
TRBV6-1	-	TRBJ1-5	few	CASSEVQSNQPQHF	TGTGCCAGCAGTGAAGTCCAGAGCAATCAGCCCCAGCATTTT
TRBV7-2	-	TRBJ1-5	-	CASSLNSNSNQPQHF	TGTGCCAGCAGCTTAAACTCAAATAGCAATCAGCCCCAGCATTTT
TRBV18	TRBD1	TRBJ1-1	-	CASTTGVDTEAFF	TGTGCCAGCACGACAGGGGTGGACACTGAAGCTTTCTTT
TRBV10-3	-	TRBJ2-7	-	CAISGSSYEQYF	TGTGCCATCAGTGGCAGCTCCTACGAGCAGTACTTC
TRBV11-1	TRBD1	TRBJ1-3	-	CASSAVTGARSGNTIYF	TGTGCCAGCAGCGCGGTCACAGGGGCACGGTCCGGAAACACCATATATTTT